The source of this T cell receptor (beta chain) is a study of shared clonotypes between healthy human individuals. Whole-study context: Donor composition was a couple of women and three men, aged 18 to 49.

A note on this clone: Its antigen is not known.

Study findings and constraints: Only blood underwent sampling, and tissue repertoires likely differ.

Sequencing used immunoSEQ multiplex PCR; TCRdb keeps in-frame clones, though not all of them. In the table there are hundreds of thousands of clones, roughly 70% of which are singletons. Adult Caucasians living in Nashville, Tennessee made up all of the donors. V was shortened by 2 bases and J by 3 bases, with 24 bases between the two germline ends. The germline V gene encodes CDR1 SGHNT and CDR2 YYREEE (reference sequence). This CDR3 spans 18 amino acids. Sequenced input: memory CD4+ T cells sorted from blood. Stated subset: CD45RA-negative fraction. This clonotype was obtained from a woman under 40 in good health. The chain uses TRBV5-4 and TRBJ2-7, with D possibly TRBD2 on 6 matching bases. This CDR3 is CASSFHIYSGSANYEQYF. The CDR3 DNA reads as TGTGCCAGCAGCTTTCACATATATAGCGGCTCGGCAAACTACGAGCAGTACTTC.